The 7 T cell receptor beta chains presented below share a single source sample, sequenced in a study of cytomegalovirus exposure and HLA in healthy donors. The PCR was carried out with 60 Vbeta primers and 13 Jbeta primers. Sequencing used immunoSEQ multiplex PCR; TCRdb keeps in-frame clones, though not all of them. The repertoire holds fewer than 200,000 clones, with about 77% as singletons. The sequenced material came from PBMCs. The origin of the receptors is a man aged 55 to 69 in good health and CMV-seronegative.

This sequence joins TRBV7-2 and TRBJ1-1; perhaps TRBD1 as D (5 bases). The germline CDR1 and CDR2 sequences are SGHTA and FQGNSA. CDR3 length equals 13 residues. V lost 7 bases and J 3 bases, leaving 12 bases between the germline ends. DNA for the CDR3: TGTGCCAGCACCCTAGGAGGGGACACTGAAGCTTTCTTT. It is translated as CASTLGGDTEAFF.

The chain employs TRBV30 and TRBJ1-3, with D perhaps matching TRBD1 (5 bases). The CDR3 covers 12 residues. Trimming left V 7 bases short and J 3 bases short, with 10 bases between. Germline CDR1 is GTSNPN and CDR2 is SVGIG (reference sequence). In DNA form, the CDR3 reads TGTGCCTTCAGGGTTTTTGGAAACACCATATATTTT. Translating it yields CAFRVFGNTIYF.

The rearrangement joins TRBV6-5 to TRBJ2-7, with 9 bases fitting TRBD1. J gave up 5 bases and V 1 base, and 9 bases lay outside the gene matches. Germline V gives CDR1 MNHEY, CDR2 SVGAGI. This CDR3 spans 16 amino acids. The CDR3 is CASSYLPPDRGHEQYF. The CDR3 nucleotides are TGTGCCAGCAGTTACTTACCCCCGGACAGGGGACACGAGCAGTACTTC.

The chain uses TRBV4-1 and TRBJ1-1; 8 nucleotides match TRBD1. The J segment lost 1 base and the V segment lost 3 bases, leaving 4 bases of the junction unmatched. The germline V gene has CDR1 MGHRA and CDR2 YSYEKL. This CDR3 has 15 residues. The CDR3 loop reads CASSHLTGANTEAFF. Written as DNA, the CDR3 is TGCGCCAGCAGCCACCTGACAGGGGCGAACACTGAAGCTTTCTTT.

The chain combines TRBV14 with TRBJ1-1, with D possibly TRBD1 on 6 matching bases. Trimming shortened V by 7 bases and J by 4 bases, and 13 bases separated the two germline ends. The CDR3 loop spans 13 amino acids. Germline loops: CDR1 SGHDN, CDR2 FVKESK. The CDR3 loop is CASNRAGVTEAFF. CDR3 bases: TGTGCCAGCAACAGGGCAGGAGTCACTGAAGCTTTCTTT.

The rearrangement uses TRBV28 and TRBJ1-1; D may be TRBD1 (5 bases). CDR1 is MDHEN and CDR2 is SYDVKM in the germline V gene. This CDR3 region has 14 residues. With 3 bases removed from V and 3 bases from J, the gap between germline ends came to 11 bases. CDR3 sequence (DNA): TGTGCCAGCAGTTTTAGGCTAGGGGACACTGAAGCTTTCTTT. Its protein is CASSFRLGDTEAFF.

This chain joins TRBV9 and TRBJ2-5, with a possible D match to TRBD2 (7 bases). The length of the CDR3 is 18 residues. Germline V lookup: CDR1 SGDLS, CDR2 YYNGEE. Trimming took 0 bases from V and 4 from J, leaving 22 bases between them. CDR3 nucleotide sequence: TGTGCCAGCAGCGTAGGAGGGGCGTTGCGGGGAGGGGGAGAGACCCAGTACTTC. Translating it yields CASSVGGALRGGGETQYF. Full variable domain (rest looked up from reference TRBV9 and TRBJ2-5): DSGVTQTPKHLITATGQRVTLRCSPRSGDLSVYWYQQSLDQGLQFLIQYYNGEERAKGNILERFSAQQFPDLHSELNLSSLELGDSALYFCASSVGGALRGGGETQYFGPGTRLLVL.